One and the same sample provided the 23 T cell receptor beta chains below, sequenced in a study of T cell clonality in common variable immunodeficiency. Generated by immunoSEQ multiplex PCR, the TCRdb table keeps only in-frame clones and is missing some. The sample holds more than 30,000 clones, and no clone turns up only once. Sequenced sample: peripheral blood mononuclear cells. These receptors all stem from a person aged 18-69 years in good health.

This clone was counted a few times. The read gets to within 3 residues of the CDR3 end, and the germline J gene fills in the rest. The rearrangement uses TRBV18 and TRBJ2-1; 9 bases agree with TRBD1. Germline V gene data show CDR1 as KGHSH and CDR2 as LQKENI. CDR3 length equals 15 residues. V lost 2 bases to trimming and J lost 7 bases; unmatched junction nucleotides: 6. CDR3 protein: CASSPRQGDGNEQFF. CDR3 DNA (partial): TGTGCCAGCTCACCAAGACAGGGGGACGGAAATGAG.

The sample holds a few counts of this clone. CDR3: CASSLPGTGGNDYTF. The CDR3 DNA, read in part, is TGTGCCAGCAGCTTACCTGGGACAGGGGGCAATGAC. J is TRBJ1-2 and V is TRBV7-9; TRBD1 matches 12 bases. The read ends 3 residues before the CDR3 terminus; that terminus is restored from the germline J gene. This CDR3 is built from 15 residues. Germline loops: CDR1 SEHNR, CDR2 FQNEAQ (reference sequence).

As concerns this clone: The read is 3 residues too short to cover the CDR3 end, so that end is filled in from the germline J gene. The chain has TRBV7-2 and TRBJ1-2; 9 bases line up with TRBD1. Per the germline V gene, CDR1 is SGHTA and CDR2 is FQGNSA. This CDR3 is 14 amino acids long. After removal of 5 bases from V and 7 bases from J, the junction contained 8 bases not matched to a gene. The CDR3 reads CASSPGTGSGGYTF. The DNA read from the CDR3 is TGTGCCAGCAGCCCCGGGACAGGGTCAGGTGGC.

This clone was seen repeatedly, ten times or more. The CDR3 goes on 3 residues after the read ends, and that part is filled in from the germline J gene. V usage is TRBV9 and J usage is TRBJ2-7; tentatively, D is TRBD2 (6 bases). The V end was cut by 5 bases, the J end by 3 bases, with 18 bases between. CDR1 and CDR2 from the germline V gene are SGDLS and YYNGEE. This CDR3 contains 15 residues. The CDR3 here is CASSRGGSTNYEQYF. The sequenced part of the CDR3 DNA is TGTGCCAGCAGTCGAGGAGGGTCCACCAACTACGAG.

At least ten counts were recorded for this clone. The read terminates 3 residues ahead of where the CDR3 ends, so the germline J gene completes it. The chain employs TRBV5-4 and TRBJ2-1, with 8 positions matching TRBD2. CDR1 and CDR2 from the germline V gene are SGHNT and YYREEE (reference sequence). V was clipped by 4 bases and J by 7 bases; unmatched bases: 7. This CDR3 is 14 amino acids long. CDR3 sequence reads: CASSAGGFRNEQFF. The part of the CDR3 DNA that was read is TGTGCCAGCAGCGCGGGAGGCTTTAGGAATGAG. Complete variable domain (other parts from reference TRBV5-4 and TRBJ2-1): ETGVTQSPTHLIKTRGQQVTLRCSSQSGHNTVSWYQQALGQGPQFIFQYYREEENGRGNFPPRFSGLQFPNYSSELNVNALELDDSALYLCASSAGGFRNEQFFGPGTRLTVL.

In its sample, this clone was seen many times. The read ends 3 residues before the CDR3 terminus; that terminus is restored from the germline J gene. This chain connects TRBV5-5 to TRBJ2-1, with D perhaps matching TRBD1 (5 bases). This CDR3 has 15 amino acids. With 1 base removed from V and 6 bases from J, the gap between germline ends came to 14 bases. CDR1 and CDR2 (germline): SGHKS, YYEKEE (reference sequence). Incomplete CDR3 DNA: TGTGCCAGCAGCTTGTGGCAGGGAAATTTCAATGAG. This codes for CASSLWQGNFNE. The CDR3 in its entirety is CASSLWQGNFNEQFF. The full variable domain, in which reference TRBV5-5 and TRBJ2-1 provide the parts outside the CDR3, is DAGVTQSPTHLIKTRGQQVTLRCSPISGHKSVSWYQQVLGQGPQFIFQYYEKEERGRGNFPDRFSARQFPNYSSELNVNALLLGDSALYLCASSLWQGNFNEQFFGPGTRLTVL.

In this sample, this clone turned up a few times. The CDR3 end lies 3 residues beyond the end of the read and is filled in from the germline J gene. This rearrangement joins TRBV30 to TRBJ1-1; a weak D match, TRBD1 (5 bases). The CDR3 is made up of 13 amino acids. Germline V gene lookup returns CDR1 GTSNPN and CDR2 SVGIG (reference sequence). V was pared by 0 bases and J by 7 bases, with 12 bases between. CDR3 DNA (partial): TGTGCCTGGAGTGTACCAGGGCGCGGTGAA. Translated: CAWSVPGRGE. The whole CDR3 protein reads CAWSVPGRGEAFF.

The DNA read from the CDR3 is TGTGCCAGCAGTCTCCCCCAGGGGGCTAACTATGGC. This gives the protein CASSLPQGANYG. The complete CDR3 reads CASSLPQGANYGYTF. V gene TRBV7-8 combines with J gene TRBJ1-2; 7 bases map to TRBD1. The observed sequence ends 3 residues before the CDR3 terminus, with the missing tail filled in from the germline J gene. V shed 6 bases and J 0 bases; nucleotides not matched to a gene: 7. Germline CDR1 and CDR2: SGHVS and FQNEAQ. This CDR3 comprises 15 residues.

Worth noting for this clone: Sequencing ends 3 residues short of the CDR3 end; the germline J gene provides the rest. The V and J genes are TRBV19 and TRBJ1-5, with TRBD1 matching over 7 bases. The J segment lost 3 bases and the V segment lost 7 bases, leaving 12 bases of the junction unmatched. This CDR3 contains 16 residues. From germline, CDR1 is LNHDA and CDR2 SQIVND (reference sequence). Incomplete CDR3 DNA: TGTGCCAGTAAACCCTCCCCTACAGGGGTCAATCAGCCC. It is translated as CASKPSPTGVNQP. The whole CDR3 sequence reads CASKPSPTGVNQPQHF.

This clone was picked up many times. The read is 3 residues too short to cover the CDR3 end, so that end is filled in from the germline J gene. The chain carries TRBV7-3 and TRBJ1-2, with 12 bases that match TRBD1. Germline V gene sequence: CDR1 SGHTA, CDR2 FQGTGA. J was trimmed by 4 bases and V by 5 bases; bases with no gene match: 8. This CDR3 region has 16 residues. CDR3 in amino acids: CASSPSGTGGSYGYTF. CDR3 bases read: TGTGCCAGCAGCCCGTCCGGGACAGGGGGCTCCTATGGC.

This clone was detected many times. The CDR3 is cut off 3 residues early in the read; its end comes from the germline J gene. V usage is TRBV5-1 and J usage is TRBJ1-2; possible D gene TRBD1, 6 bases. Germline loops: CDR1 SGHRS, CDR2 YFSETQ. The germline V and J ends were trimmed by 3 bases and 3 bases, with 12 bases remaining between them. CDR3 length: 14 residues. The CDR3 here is CASSSTGTYYGYTF. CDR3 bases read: TGCGCCAGCAGCTCGACAGGTACTTACTATGGC.

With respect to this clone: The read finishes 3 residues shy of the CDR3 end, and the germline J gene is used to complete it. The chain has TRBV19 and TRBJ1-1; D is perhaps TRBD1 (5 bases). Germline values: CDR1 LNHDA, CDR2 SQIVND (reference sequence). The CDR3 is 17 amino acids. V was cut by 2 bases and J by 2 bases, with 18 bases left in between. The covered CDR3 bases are TGTGCCAGTAGTATATCCCCAGGGCAGGGAGGTAACACTGAA. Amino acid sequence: CASSISPGQGGNTE. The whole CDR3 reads CASSISPGQGGNTEAFF.

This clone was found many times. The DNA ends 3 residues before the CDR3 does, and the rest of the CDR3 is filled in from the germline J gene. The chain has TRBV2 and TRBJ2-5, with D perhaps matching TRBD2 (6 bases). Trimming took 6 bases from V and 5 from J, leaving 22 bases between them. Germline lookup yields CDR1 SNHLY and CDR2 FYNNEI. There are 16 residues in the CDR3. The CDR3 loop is CASSGIGTGVLETQYF. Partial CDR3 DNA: TGTGCCAGCAGCGGTATCGGGACTGGGGTGTTGGAGACC. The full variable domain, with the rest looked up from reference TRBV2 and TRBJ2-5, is EPEVTQTPSHQVTQMGQEVILRCVPISNHLYFYWYRQILGQKVEFLVSFYNNEISEKSEIFDDQFSVERPDGSNFTLKIRSTKLEDSAMYFCASSGIGTGVLETQYFGPGTRLLVL.

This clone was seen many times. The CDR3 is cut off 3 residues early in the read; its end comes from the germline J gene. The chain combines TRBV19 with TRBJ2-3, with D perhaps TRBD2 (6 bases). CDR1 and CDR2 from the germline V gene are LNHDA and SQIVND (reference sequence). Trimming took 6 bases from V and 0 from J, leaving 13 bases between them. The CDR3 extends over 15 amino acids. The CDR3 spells CASRLLAPSTDTQYF. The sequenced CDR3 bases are TGTGCCAGTAGGCTCCTAGCGCCTAGCACAGATACG.

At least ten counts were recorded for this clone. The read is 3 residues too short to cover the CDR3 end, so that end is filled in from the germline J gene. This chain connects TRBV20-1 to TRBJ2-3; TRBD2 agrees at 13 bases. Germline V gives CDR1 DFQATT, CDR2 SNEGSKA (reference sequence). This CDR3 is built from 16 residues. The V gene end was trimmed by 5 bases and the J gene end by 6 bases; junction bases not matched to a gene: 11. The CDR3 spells CSAEGLGTSGKDTQYF. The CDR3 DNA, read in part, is TGCAGTGCTGAGGGTCTAGGGACTAGCGGGAAGGATACG.

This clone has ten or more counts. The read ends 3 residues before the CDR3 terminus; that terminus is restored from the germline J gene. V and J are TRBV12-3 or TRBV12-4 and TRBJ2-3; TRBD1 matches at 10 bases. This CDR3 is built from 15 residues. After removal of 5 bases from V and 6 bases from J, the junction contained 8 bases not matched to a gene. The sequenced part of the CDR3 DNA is TGTGCCAGCAGTGACCGGGACAGGGGATCGGATACG. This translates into CASSDRDRGSDT. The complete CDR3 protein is CASSDRDRGSDTQYF.

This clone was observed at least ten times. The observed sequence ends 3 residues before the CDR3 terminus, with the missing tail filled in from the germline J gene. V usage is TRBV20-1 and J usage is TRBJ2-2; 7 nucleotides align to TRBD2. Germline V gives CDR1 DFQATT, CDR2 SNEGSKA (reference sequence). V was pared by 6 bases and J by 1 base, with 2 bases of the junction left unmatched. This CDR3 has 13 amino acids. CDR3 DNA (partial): TGCAGTGCCGGCGGGAGGAACACCGGGGAG. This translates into CSAGGRNTGE. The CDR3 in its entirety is CSAGGRNTGELFF.

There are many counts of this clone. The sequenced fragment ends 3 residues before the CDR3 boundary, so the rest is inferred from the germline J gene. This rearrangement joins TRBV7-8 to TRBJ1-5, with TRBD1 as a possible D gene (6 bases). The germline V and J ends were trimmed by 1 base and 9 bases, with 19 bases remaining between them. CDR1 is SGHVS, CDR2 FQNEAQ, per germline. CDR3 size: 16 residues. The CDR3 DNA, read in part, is TGTGCCAGCAGCTTAGGGCGGCAGGGGAACCTCCTGCCC. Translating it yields CASSLGRQGNLLP. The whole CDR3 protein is CASSLGRQGNLLPQHF.

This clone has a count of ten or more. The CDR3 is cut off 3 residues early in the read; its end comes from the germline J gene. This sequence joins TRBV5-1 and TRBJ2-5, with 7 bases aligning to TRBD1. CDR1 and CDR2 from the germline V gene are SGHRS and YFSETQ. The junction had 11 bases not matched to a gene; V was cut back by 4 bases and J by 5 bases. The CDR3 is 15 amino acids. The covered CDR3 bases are TGCGCCAGCAGCCTCCAGGGGGTAGTGAGTGAGACC. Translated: CASSLQGVVSET. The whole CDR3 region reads CASSLQGVVSETQYF.

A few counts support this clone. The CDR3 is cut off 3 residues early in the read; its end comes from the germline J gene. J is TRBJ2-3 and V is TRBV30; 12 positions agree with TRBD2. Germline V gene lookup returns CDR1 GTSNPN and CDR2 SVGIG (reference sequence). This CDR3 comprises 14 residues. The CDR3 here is CASSGLAGQETQYF. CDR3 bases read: TGTGCCTCATCGGGACTAGCGGGTCAAGAGACG. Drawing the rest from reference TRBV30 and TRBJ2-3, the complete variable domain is SQTIHQWPATLVQPVGSPLSLECTVEGTSNPNLYWYRQAAGRGLQLLFYSVGIGQISSEVPQNLSASRPQDRQFILSSKKLLLSDSGFYLCASSGLAGQETQYFGPGTRLTVL.

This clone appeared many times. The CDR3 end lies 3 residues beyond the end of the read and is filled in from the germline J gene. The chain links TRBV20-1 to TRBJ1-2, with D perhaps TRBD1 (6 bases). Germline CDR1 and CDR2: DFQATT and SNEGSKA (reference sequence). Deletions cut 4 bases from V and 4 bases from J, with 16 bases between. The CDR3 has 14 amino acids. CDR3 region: CSAKGVGERYGYTF. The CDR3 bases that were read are TGCAGTGCTAAGGGGGTCGGAGAGCGCTATGGC.

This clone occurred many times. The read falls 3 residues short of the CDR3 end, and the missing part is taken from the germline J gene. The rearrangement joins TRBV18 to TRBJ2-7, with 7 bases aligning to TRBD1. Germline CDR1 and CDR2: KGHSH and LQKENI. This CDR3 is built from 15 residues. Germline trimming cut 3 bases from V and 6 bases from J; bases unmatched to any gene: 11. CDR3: CASSPLTGVQGEQYF. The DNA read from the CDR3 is TGTGCCAGCTCACCTCTCACAGGGGTCCAAGGCGAG. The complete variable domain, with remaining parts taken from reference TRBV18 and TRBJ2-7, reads NAGVMQNPRHLVRRRGQEARLRCSPMKGHSHVYWYRQLPEEGLKFMVYLQKENIIDESGMPKERFSAEFPKEGPSILRIQQVVRGDSAAYFCASSPLTGVQGEQYFGPGTRLTVT.

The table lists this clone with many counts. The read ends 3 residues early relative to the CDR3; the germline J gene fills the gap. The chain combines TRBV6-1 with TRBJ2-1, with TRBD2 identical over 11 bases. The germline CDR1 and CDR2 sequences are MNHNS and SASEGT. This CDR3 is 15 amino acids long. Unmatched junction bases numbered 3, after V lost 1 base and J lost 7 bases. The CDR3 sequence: CASSEEPSGGNEQFF. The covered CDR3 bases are TGTGCCAGCAGTGAAGAACCTAGCGGGGGGAATGAG.